This TCR beta chain was profiled in a study of beta chain features in type 1 diabetes. Per germline, CDR1 SGHTA and CDR2 FQGNSA. After removal of 2 bases from V and 8 bases from J, the junction contained 10 bases not matched to a gene. The CDR3 is 16 amino acids. It was via CD45RO/CCR7/CD25/CD127/CD95/CD27 that CD4+ naive, central memory, regulatory and stem cell-like memory cells were sorted. Notes on the study in general: Cells with high TCR expression could be over-represented when cDNA is sequenced. It was not settled here whether HLA type affects TCRB rearrangement. Type 1 diabetes patients showed fewer insertions and more deletions at VDJ junctions.

Of the isolated RNA, all was reverse transcribed, and so the sequenced material was expressed TCRB transcripts. The method was immunoSEQ multiplex PCR; TCRdb's version includes in-frame clones alone and lacks a portion of them. The sample records 130,000 to 150,000 clones, 10% being singletons. Notes on this clone: What it recognizes is unknown.

The chain uses TRBV7-2 and TRBJ2-1, with 9 bases fitting TRBD2. This sequence was found in a man between 18 and 29 years old in good health. Sequencing used naive CD4+ T cells from blood. CDR3 loop: CASSLNGGGASDEQFF. CDR3 in DNA: TGTGCCAGCAGCTTAAACGGCGGGGGGGCGTCAGATGAGCAGTTCTTC.